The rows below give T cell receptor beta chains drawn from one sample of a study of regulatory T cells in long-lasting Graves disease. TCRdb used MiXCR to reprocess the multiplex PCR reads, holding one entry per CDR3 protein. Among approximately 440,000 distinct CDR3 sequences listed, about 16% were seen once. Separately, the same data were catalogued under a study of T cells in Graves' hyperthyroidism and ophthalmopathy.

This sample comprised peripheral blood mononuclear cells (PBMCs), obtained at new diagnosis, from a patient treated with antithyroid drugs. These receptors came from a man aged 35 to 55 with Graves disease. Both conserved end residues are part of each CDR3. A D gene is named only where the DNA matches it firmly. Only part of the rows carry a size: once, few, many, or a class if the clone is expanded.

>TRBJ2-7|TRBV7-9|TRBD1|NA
TGTGCCAGCAGCAACGGACAGGGAACATCCGAGCAGTACTTC
CASSNGQGTSEQYF
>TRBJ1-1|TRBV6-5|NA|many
TGTGCCAGCAGTTACTCGACACAGGGTGACACTGAAGCTTTCTTT
CASSYSTQGDTEAFF
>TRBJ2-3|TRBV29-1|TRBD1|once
TGCAGCGTTGAAGGGACAGGGGGCACAGATACGCAGTATTTT
CSVEGTGGTDTQYF
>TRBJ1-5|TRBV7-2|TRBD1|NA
TGTGCCAGCAGCTCTAGGACAGGGGCCGTTCAGCCCCAGCATTTT
CASSSRTGAVQPQHF
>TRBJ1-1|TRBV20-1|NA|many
TGCAGTGCGTCGGACAGATCCCCGACTGAAGCTTTCTTT
CSASDRSPTEAFF
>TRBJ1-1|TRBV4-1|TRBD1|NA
TGCGCCAGCAGCTTCCGAGACCGGCCACAGGGGACGAACACTGAAGCTTTCTTT
CASSFRDRPQGTNTEAFF
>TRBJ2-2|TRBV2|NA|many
TGTGCCAGCAGGGACTTAAACGGGGAGCTGTTTTTT
CASRDLNGELFF
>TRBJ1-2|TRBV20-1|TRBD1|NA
TGCAGTGCTAGAGCGGGACAGGGAGCGAATGGCTACACCTTC
CSARAGQGANGYTF
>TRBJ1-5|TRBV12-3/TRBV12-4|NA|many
TGTGCCAGCAAGAAGACAGGACAGCCCCAGCATTTT
CASKKTGQPQHF
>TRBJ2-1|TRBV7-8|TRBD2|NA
TGTGCCAGCAGCTTAGAACTAGCGGGTTGGGATGAGCAGTTCTTC
CASSLELAGWDEQFF
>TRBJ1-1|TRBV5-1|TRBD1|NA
TGCGCCAGCAGCTTGGGGTACAGGGGCTCTGAAGCTTTCTTT
CASSLGYRGSEAFF
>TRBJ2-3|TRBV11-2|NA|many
TGTGCCAGCAGCTTAGACCTCACAGATACGCAGTATTTT
CASSLDLTDTQYF
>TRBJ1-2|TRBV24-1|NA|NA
TGTGCCACCAGTGATGCCACAAGAAACTATGGCTACACCTTC
CATSDATRNYGYTF
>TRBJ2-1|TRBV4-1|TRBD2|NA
TGCGCCAGCAGCCTAATAGCGGGCTCCTACAATGAGCAGTTCTTC
CASSLIAGSYNEQFF
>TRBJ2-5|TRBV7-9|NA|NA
TGTGCCAGCAGCTTAGCGCTTGGTGGGGAGACCCAGTACTTC
CASSLALGGETQYF
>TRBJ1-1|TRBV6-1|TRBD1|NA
TGTGCCAGCAGTGAAGCCGGGACAGGGCGGACTGAAGCTTTCTTT
CASSEAGTGRTEAFF
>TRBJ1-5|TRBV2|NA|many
TGTGCCAGCAGCGGCAGTAGCAATCAGCCCCAGCATTTT
CASSGSSNQPQHF
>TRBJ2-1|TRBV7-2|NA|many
TGTGCCAGCAGCTTAGTGGGTGTAGGTGAGCAGTTCTTC
CASSLVGVGEQFF
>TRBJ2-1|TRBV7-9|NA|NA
TGTGCCAGCAGCGCGGATTACGGGGAGAGTTTTGCGTCCTACAATGAGCAGTTCTTC
CASSADYGESFASYNEQFF
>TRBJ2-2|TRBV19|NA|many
TGTGCCAGTAGTATACTGGGGTACGCCGGGGAGCTGTTTTTT
CASSILGYAGELFF
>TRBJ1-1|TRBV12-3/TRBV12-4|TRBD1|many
TGTGCCAGCAGGGGATGGGTAGGACAGGAGACTGAAGCTTTCTTT
CASRGWVGQETEAFF
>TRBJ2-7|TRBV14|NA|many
TGTGCCAGCAGCCAACCGGGGAACTCCTACGAGCAGTACTTC
CASSQPGNSYEQYF
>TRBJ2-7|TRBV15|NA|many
TGTGCCACCAGCAGTTACCTCGCCCCACCCGGCTACGAGCAGTACTTC
CATSSYLAPPGYEQYF
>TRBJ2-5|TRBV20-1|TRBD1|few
TGCAGTGCTGTCACAGGGGTAGGGGAGACCCAGTACTTC
CSAVTGVGETQYF
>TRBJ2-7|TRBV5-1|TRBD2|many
TGCGCCAGCAGCCCGGGACTAGCAGACTACGAGCAGTACTTC
CASSPGLADYEQYF
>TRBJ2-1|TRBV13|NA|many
TGTGCCAGCAGCCCTCAAGACTCCTACAATGAGCAGTTCTTC
CASSPQDSYNEQFF
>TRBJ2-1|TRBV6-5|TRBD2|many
TGTGCCAGCAGTTACTCGAGAGCGGGAGGGACCCATGAGCAGTTCTTC
CASSYSRAGGTHEQFF
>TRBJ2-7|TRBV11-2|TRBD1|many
TGTGCCAGCAGCTCCCCCCGGGACAGTCCCTACGAGCAGTACTTC
CASSSPRDSPYEQYF
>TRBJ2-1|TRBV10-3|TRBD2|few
TGTGCCATCAGTGCGGCGGGAGGGCCGAGTTTGAATGAGCAGTTCTTC
CAISAAGGPSLNEQFF
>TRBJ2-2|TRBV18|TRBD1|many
TGTGCCAGCTCACCAGGGACAGCGGTCGTCGGGGAGCTGTTTTTT
CASSPGTAVVGELFF